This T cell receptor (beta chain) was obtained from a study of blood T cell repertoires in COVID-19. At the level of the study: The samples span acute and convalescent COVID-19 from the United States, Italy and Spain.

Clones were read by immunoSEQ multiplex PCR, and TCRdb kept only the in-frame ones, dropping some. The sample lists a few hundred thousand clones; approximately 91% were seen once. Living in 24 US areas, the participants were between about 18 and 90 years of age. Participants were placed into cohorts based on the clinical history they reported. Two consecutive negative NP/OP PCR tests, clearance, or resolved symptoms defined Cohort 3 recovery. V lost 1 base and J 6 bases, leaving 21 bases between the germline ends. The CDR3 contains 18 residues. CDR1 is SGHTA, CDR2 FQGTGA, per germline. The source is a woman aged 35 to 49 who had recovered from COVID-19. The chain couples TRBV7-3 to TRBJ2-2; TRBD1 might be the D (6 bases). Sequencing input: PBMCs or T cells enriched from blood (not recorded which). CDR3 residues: CASSLISGTYGEAGELFF. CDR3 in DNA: TGTGCCAGCAGCTTAATTTCAGGGACATATGGTGAGGCCGGGGAGCTGTTTTTT.